The rows below give T cell receptor beta chains drawn from one sample of a study of blood T cell repertoires in COVID-19. TCRdb's copy holds only in-frame clones and misses some; the assay was immunoSEQ multiplex PCR. The data show some 120,000 clones, with roughly four fifths seen just once and 11% held by the top ten. The sample consisted of peripheral blood. Every receptor here comes from a human donor in a cohort sampled during active COVID-19. Both conserved end residues are part of each CDR3. The D gene is left open where the match is weak. For some rows the clone size is stated as once, few or many, or as a class when expanded; others skip it.

d_gene	v_gene	j_gene	abundance	CDR3nt	CDR3aa
-	TRBV4-1	TRBJ2-5	-	TGCGCCAGCAGCCAAGTTGAGGGTCAAGAGACCCAGTACTTC	CASSQVEGQETQYF
TRBD1	TRBV19	TRBJ2-2	-	TGTGCCAGTAGTATAGAGACAGGGTTGAACGGGGAGCTGTTTTTT	CASSIETGLNGELFF
-	TRBV7-9	TRBJ1-5	-	TGTGCCAGCAGCTTAGAGAGAAATCAGCCCCAGCATTTT	CASSLERNQPQHF
TRBD1	TRBV18	TRBJ2-7	once	TGTGCCAGCTCACGTTCTAAGACAGGGGTAGACGAGCAGTACTTC	CASSRSKTGVDEQYF
TRBD1	TRBV6-5	TRBJ2-2	-	TGTGCCAGCAGTCTACAGGGGAAGGGCGGGGAGCTGTTTTTT	CASSLQGKGGELFF
-	TRBV13	TRBJ2-5	-	TGTGCCAGCAGCTTAGCCAGGGAAGAGACCCAGTACTTC	CASSLAREETQYF
-	TRBV7-9	TRBJ1-4	-	TGTGCCAGCAGCTTAGGAGGCGGGAGGCTGTTTTTT	CASSLGGGRLFF
-	TRBV6-6	TRBJ2-2	-	TGTGCCAGCAGTGCGAGGATTACCGGGGAGCTGTTTTTT	CASSARITGELFF
TRBD1	TRBV14	TRBJ1-1	few	TGTGCCAGCAGCCAGGGACAGGGTAGAAACACTGAAGCTTTCTTT	CASSQGQGRNTEAFF
TRBD1	TRBV6-6	TRBJ1-1	-	TGTGCCAGTTCCGGCGCGACAGGGACCTTGAACACTGAAGCTTTCTTT	CASSGATGTLNTEAFF
-	TRBV18	TRBJ2-7	-	TGTGCCAGCTCACCACCAAGAGGTTACGAGCAGTACTTC	CASSPPRGYEQYF
TRBD1	TRBV5-1	TRBJ1-6	once	TGCGCCAGCAGCCCCATCGAAGGGACAGCTTATTCACCCCTCCACTTT	CASSPIEGTAYSPLHF
TRBD2	TRBV5-6	TRBJ2-1	once	TGTGCCAGCAGCGTCGGGACTAGCGGGGCCAGGGGTGAGCAGTTCTTC	CASSVGTSGARGEQFF
-	TRBV19	TRBJ1-3	-	TGTGCCAGTAGCAGGTTTGTAAGGTCTGGAAACACCATATATTTT	CASSRFVRSGNTIYF
TRBD1	TRBV6-5	TRBJ2-7	once	TGTGCCAGCAGGACGGACAGGACCGCCTACGAGCAGTACTTC	CASRTDRTAYEQYF
TRBD2	TRBV19	TRBJ2-7	-	TGTGCCAGTAGTCCCGTCCCGACTAGCGGGGCCTACGAGCAGTACTTC	CASSPVPTSGAYEQYF
TRBD2	TRBV5-1	TRBJ2-5	-	TGCGCCAGCAGCCTGGGGACTAGCGGGGGGAATGTGGAGACCCAGTACTTC	CASSLGTSGGNVETQYF
-	TRBV30	TRBJ1-3	-	TGTGCCTGCCACCGAGTTGTTACCATATATTTT	CACHRVVTIYF
TRBD2	TRBV3-1/TRBV3-2	TRBJ2-5	once	TGTGCCAGCAGCCAAGTAGTGGGTAGCGGGGTTCAAGAGACCCAGTACTTC	CASSQVVGSGVQETQYF
TRBD1	TRBV13	TRBJ2-5	-	TGTGCCAGCAGCTCTCCGACAGGGGAAGAGACCCAGTACTTC	CASSSPTGEETQYF
-	TRBV30	TRBJ2-1	-	TGTGCCTGGAGTGGGACAGATATCTCCTACAATGAGCAGTTCTTC	CAWSGTDISYNEQFF
TRBD2	TRBV15	TRBJ2-5	-	TGTGCCACCAGCGGAGCCTGGACTAGCGAGGAGGAGACCCAGTACTTC	CATSGAWTSEEETQYF
TRBD2	TRBV9	TRBJ2-2	once	TGTGCCAGCACGCCCAGGGAGCGGGGGTCCACCGGGGAGCTGTTTTTT	CASTPRERGSTGELFF
-	TRBV2	TRBJ1-1	-	TGTGCCACCAGAACGGAGGGGAACACTGAAGCTTTCTTT	CATRTEGNTEAFF
-	TRBV3-1/TRBV3-2	TRBJ2-6	-	TGTGCCAGCAGCCAAGATGGGAGGGGGGTGAGCTCTGGGGCCAACGTCCTGACTTTC	CASSQDGRGVSSGANVLTF
-	TRBV5-4	TRBJ2-2	-	TGTGCCAGCAGCTTGTGGCAGAACACCGGGGAGCTGTTTTTT	CASSLWQNTGELFF
-	TRBV6-5	TRBJ2-7	-	TGTGCCAGCAGTTACACGGGACAAAGCTCCTACGAGCAGTACTTC	CASSYTGQSSYEQYF
TRBD1	TRBV29-1	TRBJ1-1	-	TGCAGCGTTGAACCGCGACAGGGGACGGGCACTGAAGCTTTCTTT	CSVEPRQGTGTEAFF
-	TRBV6-6	TRBJ2-7	-	TGTGCCAGCAGTTCTTCCCGGGCGGGGAAATCCTACGAGCAGTACTTC	CASSSSRAGKSYEQYF
-	TRBV11-2	TRBJ1-5	-	TGTGCCAGCAGGAGCGGGAGGGGAAGCAATCAGCCCCAGCATTTT	CASRSGRGSNQPQHF
-	TRBV6-5	TRBJ2-7	-	TGTGCCAGCAGCTCGGACTTAAACTACGAGCAGTACTTC	CASSSDLNYEQYF
-	TRBV12-3/TRBV12-4	TRBJ1-2	-	TGTGCCAGCAGTTTCCTATGGGAGGGCTACACCTTC	CASSFLWEGYTF
-	TRBV28	TRBJ1-1	few	TGTGCCAGCAGTTTCCGGAACACTGAAGCTTTCTTT	CASSFRNTEAFF
-	TRBV27	TRBJ1-6	-	TGTGCCAGCAGTGCCAGGGTAAATAATTCACCCCTCCACTTT	CASSARVNNSPLHF
-	TRBV7-8	TRBJ1-1	-	TGTGCCAGCAGCTCCCTCGGGGTGAACACTGAAGCTTTCTTT	CASSSLGVNTEAFF
TRBD2	TRBV19	TRBJ2-1	-	TGTGCCAGCCAGTATGGGGACCGGGGGGAGAGTGAGCAGTTCTTC	CASQYGDRGESEQFF
-	TRBV11-2	TRBJ2-7	-	TGTGCCAGCAGATATCTCGGACAGCGGGGCGAGCAGTACTTC	CASRYLGQRGEQYF